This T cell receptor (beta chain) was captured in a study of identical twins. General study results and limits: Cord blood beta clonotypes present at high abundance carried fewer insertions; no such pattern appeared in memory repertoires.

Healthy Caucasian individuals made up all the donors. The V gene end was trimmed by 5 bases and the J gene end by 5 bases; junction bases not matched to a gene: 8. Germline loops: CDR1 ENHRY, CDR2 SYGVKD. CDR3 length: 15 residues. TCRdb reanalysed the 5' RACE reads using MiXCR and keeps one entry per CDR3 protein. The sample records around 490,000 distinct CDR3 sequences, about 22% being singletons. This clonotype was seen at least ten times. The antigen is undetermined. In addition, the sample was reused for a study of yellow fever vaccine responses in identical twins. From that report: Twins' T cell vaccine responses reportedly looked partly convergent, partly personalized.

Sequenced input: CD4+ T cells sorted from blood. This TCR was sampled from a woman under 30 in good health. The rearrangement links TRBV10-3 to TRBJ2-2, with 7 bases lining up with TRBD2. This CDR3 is CAISRTSSGTGELFF. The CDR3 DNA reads TGTGCCATCAGTCGGACTAGTTCGGGAACCGGGGAGCTGTTTTTT.